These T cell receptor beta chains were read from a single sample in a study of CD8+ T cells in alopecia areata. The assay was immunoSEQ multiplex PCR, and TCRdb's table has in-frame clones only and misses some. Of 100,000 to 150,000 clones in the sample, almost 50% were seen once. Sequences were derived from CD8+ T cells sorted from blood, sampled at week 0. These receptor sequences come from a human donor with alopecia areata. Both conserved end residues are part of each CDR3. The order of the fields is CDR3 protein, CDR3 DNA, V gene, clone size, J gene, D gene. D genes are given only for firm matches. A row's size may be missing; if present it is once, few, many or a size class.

CDR3 protein: CAISIRGDTEAFF
CDR3 DNA: TGTGCCATCAGCATAAGGGGTGACACTGAAGCTTTCTTT
V gene: TRBV10-3
clone size: few
J gene: TRBJ1-1
D gene: -

CDR3 protein: CASSVGGTGRGLFF
CDR3 DNA: TGTGCCAGCAGCGTAGGAGGGACCGGCAGGGGACTGTTTTTT
V gene: TRBV9
clone size: few
J gene: TRBJ1-4
D gene: -

CDR3 protein: CASQPGTNSYEQYF
CDR3 DNA: TGTGCCAGCCAGCCCGGGACAAACTCCTACGAGCAGTACTTC
V gene: TRBV19
clone size: few
J gene: TRBJ2-7
D gene: -

CDR3 protein: CASSLGDSSDTQYF
CDR3 DNA: TGTGCCAGCAGCTTAGGGGACAGCTCAGATACGCAGTATTTT
V gene: TRBV7-3
clone size: -
J gene: TRBJ2-3
D gene: TRBD1

CDR3 protein: CASSQQLAGELFF
CDR3 DNA: TGCGCCAGCAGTCAACAACTAGCCGGGGAGCTGTTTTTT
V gene: TRBV23-1
clone size: -
J gene: TRBJ2-2
D gene: -

CDR3 protein: CASSQERGQGIYGYTF
CDR3 DNA: TGCGCCAGCAGCCAAGAAAGGGGACAGGGGATCTATGGCTACACCTTC
V gene: TRBV4-1
clone size: -
J gene: TRBJ1-2
D gene: TRBD1

CDR3 protein: CASSFTGGPTDTQYF
CDR3 DNA: TGTGCCAGCAGCTTTACCGGGGGGCCCACAGATACGCAGTATTTT
V gene: TRBV5-4
clone size: -
J gene: TRBJ2-3
D gene: -

CDR3 protein: CASSLQDEKLFF
CDR3 DNA: TGTGCCAGCAGCCTACAGGATGAAAAACTGTTTTTT
V gene: TRBV13
clone size: few
J gene: TRBJ1-4
D gene: -

CDR3 protein: CATSEDSPLYGYTF
CDR3 DNA: TGTGCCACCTCGGAGGACAGCCCCCTCTATGGCTACACCTTC
V gene: TRBV15
clone size: -
J gene: TRBJ1-2
D gene: -

CDR3 protein: CASSPRDSPSYGYTF
CDR3 DNA: TGTGCCAGCTCACCGCGGGACAGTCCCTCCTATGGCTACACCTTC
V gene: TRBV18
clone size: few
J gene: TRBJ1-2
D gene: TRBD1